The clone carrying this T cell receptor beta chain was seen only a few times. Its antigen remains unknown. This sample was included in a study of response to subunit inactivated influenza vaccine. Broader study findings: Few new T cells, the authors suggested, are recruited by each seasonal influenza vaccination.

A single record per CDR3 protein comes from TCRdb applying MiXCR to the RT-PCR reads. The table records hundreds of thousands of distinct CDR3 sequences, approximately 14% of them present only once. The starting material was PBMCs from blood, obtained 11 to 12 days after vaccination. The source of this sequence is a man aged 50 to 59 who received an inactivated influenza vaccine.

The DNA of the CDR3 is TGTGCCAGCAGCTTGGGGGACGTACAATATTTACAAGAGACCCAGTACTTC. It translates to CASSLGDVQYLQETQYF. This chain uses TRBV7-8 with TRBJ2-5; D tentatively reads TRBD1 or TRBD2 (5 bases each). Per the germline V gene, CDR1 is SGHVS and CDR2 is FQNEAQ. Deletions cut 3 bases from V and 2 bases from J, with 19 bases between. The CDR3 is 17 amino acids.